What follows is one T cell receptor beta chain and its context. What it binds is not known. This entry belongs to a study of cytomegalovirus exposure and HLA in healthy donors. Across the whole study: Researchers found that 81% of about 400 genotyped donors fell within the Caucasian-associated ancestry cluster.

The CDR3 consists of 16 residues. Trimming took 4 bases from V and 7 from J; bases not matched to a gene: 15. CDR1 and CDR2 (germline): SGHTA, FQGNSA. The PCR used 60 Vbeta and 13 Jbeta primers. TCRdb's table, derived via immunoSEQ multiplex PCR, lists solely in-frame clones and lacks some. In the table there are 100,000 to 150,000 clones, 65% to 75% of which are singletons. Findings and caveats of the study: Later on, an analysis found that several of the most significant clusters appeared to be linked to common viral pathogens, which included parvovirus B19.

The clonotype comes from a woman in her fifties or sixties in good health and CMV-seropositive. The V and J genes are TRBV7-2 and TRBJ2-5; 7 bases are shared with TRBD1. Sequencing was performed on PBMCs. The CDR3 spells CASSSYPGTEFGTQYF. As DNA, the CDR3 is TGTGCCAGCAGCTCGTACCCCGGGACAGAATTTGGGACCCAGTACTTC.